The clone carrying this TCR beta chain was counted only a few times. Its antigen is currently unknown. Trimming removed 3 bases from V and 1 base from J, with 9 bases in between. Germline V gene data show CDR1 as SNHLY and CDR2 as FYNNEI. The CDR3 extends over 14 amino acids. This specimen comes from a study of cytomegalovirus exposure and HLA in healthy donors. The PCR had 60 Vbeta and 13 Jbeta primers. Generated by immunoSEQ multiplex PCR, the TCRdb table keeps only in-frame clones and is missing some. The sample contains roughly 150,000 clones, approximately 81% of which appear only once. Broader study findings: The listing of about 150 TCR beta chains classed them as cytomegalovirus-associated. Follow-up analysis later connected one missense variant in DCLRE1C with trimming of TCR beta V- and J-genes.

The chain uses TRBV2 and TRBJ1-1; D possibly corresponds to TRBD1 (5 bases). The sequenced sample was PBMCs. This clonotype was sampled from a man aged 25-45 years in good health and CMV-seropositive. CDR3 nucleotide sequence: TGTGCCAGCAGTGAGTGGACAACGAACACTGAAGCTTTCTTT. It specifies CASSEWTTNTEAFF.